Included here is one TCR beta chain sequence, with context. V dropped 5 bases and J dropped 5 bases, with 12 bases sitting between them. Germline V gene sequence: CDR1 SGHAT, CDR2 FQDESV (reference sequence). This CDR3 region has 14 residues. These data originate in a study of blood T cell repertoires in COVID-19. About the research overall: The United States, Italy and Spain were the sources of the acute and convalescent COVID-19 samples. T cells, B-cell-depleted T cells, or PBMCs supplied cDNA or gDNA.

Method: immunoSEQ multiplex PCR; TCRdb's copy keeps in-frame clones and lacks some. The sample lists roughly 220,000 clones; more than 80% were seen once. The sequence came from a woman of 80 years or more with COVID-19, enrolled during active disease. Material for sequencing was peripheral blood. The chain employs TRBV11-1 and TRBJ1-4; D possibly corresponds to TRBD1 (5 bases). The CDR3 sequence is CASSPGGWNEKLFF. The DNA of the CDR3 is TGTGCCAGCAGCCCGGGGGGTTGGAATGAAAAACTGTTTTTT.